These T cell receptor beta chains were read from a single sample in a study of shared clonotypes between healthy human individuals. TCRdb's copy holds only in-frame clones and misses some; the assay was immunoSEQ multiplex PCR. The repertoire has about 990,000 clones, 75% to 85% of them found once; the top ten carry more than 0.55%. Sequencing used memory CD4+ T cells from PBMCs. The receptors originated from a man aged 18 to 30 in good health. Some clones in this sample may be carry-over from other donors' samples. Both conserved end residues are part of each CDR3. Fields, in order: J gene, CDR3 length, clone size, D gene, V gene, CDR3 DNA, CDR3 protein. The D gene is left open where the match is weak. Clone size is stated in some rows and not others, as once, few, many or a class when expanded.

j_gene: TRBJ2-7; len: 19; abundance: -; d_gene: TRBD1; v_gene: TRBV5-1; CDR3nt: TGCGCCAGCAGCTCTCTGCCGGGACAGGTCCAAACGCACTCCTACGAGCAGTACTTC; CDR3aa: CASSSLPGQVQTHSYEQYF
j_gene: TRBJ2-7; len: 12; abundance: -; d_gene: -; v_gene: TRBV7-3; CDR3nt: TGTGCCAGCAGCTTAACCCCCTACGAGCAGTACTTC; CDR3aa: CASSLTPYEQYF
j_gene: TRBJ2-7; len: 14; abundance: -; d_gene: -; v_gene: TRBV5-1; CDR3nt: TGCGCCAGCAGCTTTACAGGACGGTCCTACGAGCAGTACTTC; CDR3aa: CASSFTGRSYEQYF
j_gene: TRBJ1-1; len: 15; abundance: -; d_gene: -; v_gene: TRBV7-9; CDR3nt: TGTGCCAGCAGCATTCGTACAGGGACAAACACTGAAGCTTTCTTT; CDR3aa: CASSIRTGTNTEAFF
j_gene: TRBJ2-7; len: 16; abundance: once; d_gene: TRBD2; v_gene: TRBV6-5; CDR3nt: TGTGCCAGCAGTTACGGAGCGGGAGGGCCTCGCGACGAGCAGTACTTC; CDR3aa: CASSYGAGGPRDEQYF
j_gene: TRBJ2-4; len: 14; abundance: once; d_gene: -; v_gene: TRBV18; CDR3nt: TGTGCCAGCTCACCAGACCTAGCCAAAAACATTCAGTACTTC; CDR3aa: CASSPDLAKNIQYF
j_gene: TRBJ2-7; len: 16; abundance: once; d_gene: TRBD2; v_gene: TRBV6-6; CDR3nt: TGTGCCAGCAGCTATACAACTAGCGCTATCTCCTACGAGCAGTACTTC; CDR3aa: CASSYTTSAISYEQYF
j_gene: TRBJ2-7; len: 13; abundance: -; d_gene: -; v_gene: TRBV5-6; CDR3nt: TGTGCCAGCAGCTTGGACAGAAGATACGAGCAGTACTTC; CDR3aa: CASSLDRRYEQYF
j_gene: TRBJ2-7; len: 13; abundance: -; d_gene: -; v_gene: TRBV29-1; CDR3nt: TGCAGCGTGAAGGCTTTTACCTGGGACGAGCAGTACTTC; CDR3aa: CSVKAFTWDEQYF
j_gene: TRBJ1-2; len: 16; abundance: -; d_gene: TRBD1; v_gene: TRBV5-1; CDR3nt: TGCGCCAGCAGCTCCAGTCCCGGGACAGGGTTTGGCGGCTACACCTTC; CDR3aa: CASSSSPGTGFGGYTF
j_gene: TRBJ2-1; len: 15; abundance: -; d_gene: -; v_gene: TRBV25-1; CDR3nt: TGTGCCAGCAGTGAAGCCAGGGGCTCGGACAATGAGCAGTTCTTC; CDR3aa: CASSEARGSDNEQFF
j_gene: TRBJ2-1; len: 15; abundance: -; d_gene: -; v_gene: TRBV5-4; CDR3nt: TGTGCCAGCAGCGCGGGGACAACATCCTACAATGAGCAGTTCTTC; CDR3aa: CASSAGTTSYNEQFF
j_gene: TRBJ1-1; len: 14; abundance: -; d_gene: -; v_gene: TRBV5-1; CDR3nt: TGCGCCAGCAGCTTGAACGGCATGAACACTGAAGCTTTCTTT; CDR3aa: CASSLNGMNTEAFF
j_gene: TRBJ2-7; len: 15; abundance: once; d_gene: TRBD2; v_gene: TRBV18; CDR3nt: TGTGCCAGCTCACCGGCTAGCGGGAGCATCTACGAGCAGTACTTC; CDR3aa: CASSPASGSIYEQYF
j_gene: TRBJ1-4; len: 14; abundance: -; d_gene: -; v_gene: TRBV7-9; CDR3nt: TGTGCCAGCAGCTTCGGAAGGGCAGGGGAAAAACTGTTTTTT; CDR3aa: CASSFGRAGEKLFF
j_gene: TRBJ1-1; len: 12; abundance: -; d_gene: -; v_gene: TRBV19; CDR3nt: TGTGCCAGTAGTGGACAGCACACTGAAGCTTTCTTT; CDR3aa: CASSGQHTEAFF
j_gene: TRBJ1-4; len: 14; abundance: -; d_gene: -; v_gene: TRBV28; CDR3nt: TGTGCCGTTTACCGCTCCGGACGTAATGAAAAACTGTTTTTT; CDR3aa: CAVYRSGRNEKLFF
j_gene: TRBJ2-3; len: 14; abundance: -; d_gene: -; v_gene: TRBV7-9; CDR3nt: TGTGCCAGCAGCTTAGCGGAGGCCGGGTTTACGCAGTATTTT; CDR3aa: CASSLAEAGFTQYF
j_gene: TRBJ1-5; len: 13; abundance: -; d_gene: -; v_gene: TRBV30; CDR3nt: TGTGCCTGGAGTAGAGAGGGAGGACAGCCCCAGCATTTT; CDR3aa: CAWSREGGQPQHF
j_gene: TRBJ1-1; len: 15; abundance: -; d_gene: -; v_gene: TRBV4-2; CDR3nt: TGTGCCAGCAGCCAAGCCCCGACCCATTCACTGGGAGCTTTCTTT; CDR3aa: CASSQAPTHSLGAFF
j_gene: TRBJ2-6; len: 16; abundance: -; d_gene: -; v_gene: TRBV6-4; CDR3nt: TGTGCCAGCAGTGGTGGAGGACACTCTGGGGCCAACGTCCTGACTTTC; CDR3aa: CASSGGGHSGANVLTF
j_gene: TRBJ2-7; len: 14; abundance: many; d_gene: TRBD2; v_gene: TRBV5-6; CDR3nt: TGTGCCAGCAGCTTGTTTGCGGGAGGATACGAGCAGTACTTC; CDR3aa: CASSLFAGGYEQYF